One and the same sample provided the 2 T cell receptor beta chains below, sequenced in a study of glioma-infiltrating T cells. The iRepertoire nested amplicon-rescue multiplex PCR amplified TCR alpha and beta CDR3s from RNA. In TCRdb, the multiplex PCR reads were re-called with MiXCR into one record per CDR3 protein. The sample includes tens of thousands of distinct CDR3 sequences, less than 30% of them seen just once. Sequenced sample: glioma tissue, nonneoplastic brain tissue, or PBMCs (not recorded which). The receptors stem from a human donor with low-grade glioma or glioblastoma, undergoing nonglioma brain surgery, or in good health (not recorded which).

This clonotype was observed many times. The J gene is TRBJ1-2, the V gene TRBV20-1; D is possibly TRBD1 (6 bases). The CDR3 extends over 14 amino acids. Trimming shortened V by 3 bases and J by 0 bases, and 11 bases separated the two germline ends. CDR1 and CDR2 (germline): DFQATT, SNEGSKA (reference sequence). The CDR3 bases are TGCAGTGCTAGGCGGACAGAAACTAACTATGGCTACACCTTC. Its protein product is CSARRTETNYGYTF.

About this clonotype itself: Given a much more abundant clone one base away, this may be a read error. The genes are TRBV6-2 or TRBV6-3 and TRBJ2-7, with 12 bases aligning to TRBD2. The CDR3 consists of 18 residues. V was clipped by 10 bases and J by 6 bases; unmatched bases: 22. From germline, CDR1 is MNHEY and CDR2 SVGEGT. Written as DNA, the CDR3 is TGTGCCACCACCAAGGGGGGGGTCATGACTAGCGGGAGTGGCGAGCAGTACTTC. It is translated as CATTKGGVMTSGSGEQYF.